This TCR beta chain is from a study of T cell repertoires in cytomegalovirus infection. Findings and limits, study-wide: Dominating the ex vivo response were TCR beta clonotypes that were CMV-specific and HLA-C-restricted.

In regard to this clonotype: The antigen is unknown.

The V end lost 2 bases, the J end lost 8 bases, and 9 bases lay between the germline ends. Germline CDR1 reads MNHEY; CDR2 reads SVGAGI. This CDR3 spans 12 amino acids. TCRdb ran MiXCR on the reads and lists one entry per CDR3 protein. The sample shows about 700,000 distinct CDR3 sequences, around 31% of them seen only once. The rearrangement links TRBV6-5 to TRBJ1-1; no clear D gene. The source is a human donor in good health (CMV status not recorded). Some clones in this sample may be carry-over from other donors' samples. This specimen was cultured PBMCs, taken from culture after CMV antigen stimulation. CDR3 residues: CASSYAGTEAFF. CDR3 DNA: TGTGCCAGCAGTTACGCTGGAACAGAAGCTTTCTTT.